This TCR beta chain derives from a study of monozygotic twins with inflammatory bowel disease. Whole-study results and caveats: The co-twins with IBD showed lower TCRbeta diversity (inverse Simpson) than their healthy siblings. Some repertoire variability may stem from patients' differing immunosuppressive treatments.

In germline, CDR1 is SGHTA, CDR2 FQGNSA. This CDR3 comprises 17 residues. Remarks on this clonotype: What it binds is unknown.

TCRdb reprocessed the 5' RACE reads and stores each CDR3 protein as one record, lacking DNA. This sample's clone table lists about 380,000 distinct CDR3 sequences. Sequenced material: blood. The TCR was taken from a human donor with ulcerative colitis or Crohn's disease, or a healthy co-twin of an affected twin (not recorded which). V is TRBV7-2 and J is TRBJ2-3; TCRdb's assignment of TRBD2 cannot be checked, as there is no DNA. CDR3 sequence reads: CASSPPSGGQRGDTQYF.